What follows is one T cell receptor beta chain and its context. In the original analysis: How many nucleated cells were present was estimated from reference gene primer amplification. The protocol was immunoSEQ multiplex PCR, while the TCRdb copy is restricted to in-frame clones and leaves out a portion. The DNA was the basis for D and trimming; V, J and clone size are from that table. The sample carries tens of thousands of clones, 89% recorded once. J was trimmed by 2 bases and V by 5 bases; bases with no gene match: 0. CDR3 length equals 14 residues. Germline lookup yields CDR1 SGHKS and CDR2 YYEKEE (reference sequence). The record originates from a study of blood T cell repertoires in COVID-19.

The gene calls are TRBV5-5 and TRBJ1-5, with 11 bases lining up with TRBD1. This receptor was identified in a woman in her fifties or sixties with active COVID-19. Sequencing was performed on peripheral blood. The CDR3 bases are TGTGCCAGCAGGGGACAGGGGGGCAATCAGCCCCAGCATTTT. Its translation is CASRGQGGNQPQHF. Filled out from reference TRBV5-5 and TRBJ1-5, the complete variable domain reads DAGVTQSPTHLIKTRGQQVTLRCSPISGHKSVSWYQQVLGQGPQFIFQYYEKEERGRGNFPDRFSARQFPNYSSELNVNALLLGDSALYLCASRGQGGNQPQHFGDGTRLSIL.